The clone carrying this TCR beta chain was counted a few times. Its antigen is currently unknown. A J-beta primer mix and a sample-barcoded 5' primer were used in a second PCR of roughly 6 to 12 cycles. TCRdb fed the 5' RACE reads into MiXCR, producing one record per CDR3 protein. The sample has more than 650,000 distinct CDR3 sequences; approximately 21% are singletons. The data were taken from a study of blood T cells in healthy people across ages. Total RNA amounts of at least 6 micrograms were extracted per sample. The study, taken as a whole, reports: Investigators treated diversity estimates from one million T cells as underestimates. Across samples, TCR beta diversity tracked strongly with naive T cell percentage.

Sequences were obtained from blood. This receptor was identified in a man between 65 and 85 years old in good health.

This chain's CDR3 is CASSIDWGYEQYF. DNA for the CDR3: TGTGCCAGTAGTATAGATTGGGGTTACGAGCAGTACTTC. The chain couples TRBV19 to TRBJ2-7; unclear D gene. CDR3 length: 13 residues. V was cut by 0 bases and J by 4 bases, with 7 bases left in between. Looked up from germline, CDR1 is LNHDA and CDR2 is SQIVND (reference sequence).